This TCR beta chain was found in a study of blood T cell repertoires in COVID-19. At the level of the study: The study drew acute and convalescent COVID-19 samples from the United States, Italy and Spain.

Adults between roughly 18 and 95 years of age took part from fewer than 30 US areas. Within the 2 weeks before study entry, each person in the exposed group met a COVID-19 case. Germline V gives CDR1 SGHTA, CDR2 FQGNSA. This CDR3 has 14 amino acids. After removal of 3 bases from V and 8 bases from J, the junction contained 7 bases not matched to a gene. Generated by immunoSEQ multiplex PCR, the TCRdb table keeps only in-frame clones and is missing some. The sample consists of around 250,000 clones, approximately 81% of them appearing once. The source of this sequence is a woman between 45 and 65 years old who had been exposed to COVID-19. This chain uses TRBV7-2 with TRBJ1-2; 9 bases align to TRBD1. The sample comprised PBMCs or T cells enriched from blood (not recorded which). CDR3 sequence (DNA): TGTGCCAGCAGCTTGCTACAGGGGGCCGGAGGCTACACCTTC. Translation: CASSLLQGAGGYTF.